The present T cell receptor (beta chain) was sequenced within a study of T cell repertoires in cytomegalovirus infection. Study at large: It was recently identified HLA-C-restricted and well-studied HLA-B-restricted CMV epitopes that the study used. Evidence of both CMV infection and a matching HLA type came from public TCR beta signatures.

V shed 5 bases, J shed 9 bases, and the junction held 10 bases outside the gene matches. The CDR3 length is 15 residues. The germline CDR1 and CDR2 sequences are MDHEN and SYDVKM. Study-level results: Carriers of CMV and the relevant HLA type were discriminated by public TCR beta frequency. The ex vivo response was dominated by HLA-C-restricted CMV-specific TCR beta clonotypes.

With regard to this clonotype: Its antigen remains unknown.

TCRdb re-called the reads with MiXCR, one entry per CDR3 protein. The table shows hundreds of thousands of distinct CDR3 sequences, with about 33% occurring only once. The sequence came from a human donor in good health (CMV status not recorded). Some clones in this sample may be carry-over from other donors' samples. Material: cultured PBMCs, obtained from culture after CMV antigen stimulation. This chain uses TRBV28 with TRBJ1-6; 7 positions agree with TRBD1. The CDR3, as DNA: TGTGCCAGCAGTAGCGGAACGACAGGGAGTTCACCCCTCCACTTT. Its translation: CASSSGTTGSSPLHF.